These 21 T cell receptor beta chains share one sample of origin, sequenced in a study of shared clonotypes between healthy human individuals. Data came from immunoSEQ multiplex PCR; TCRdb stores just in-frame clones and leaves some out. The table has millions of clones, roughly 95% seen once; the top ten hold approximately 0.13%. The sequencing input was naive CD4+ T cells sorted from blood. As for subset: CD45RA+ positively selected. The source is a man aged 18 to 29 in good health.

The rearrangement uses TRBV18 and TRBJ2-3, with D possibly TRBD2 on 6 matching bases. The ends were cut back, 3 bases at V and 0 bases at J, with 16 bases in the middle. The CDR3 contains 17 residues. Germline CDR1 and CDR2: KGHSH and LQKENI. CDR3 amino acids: CASSPSPAGKSTDTQYF. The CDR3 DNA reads TGTGCCAGCTCACCCAGCCCCGCGGGGAAAAGCACAGATACGCAGTATTTT.

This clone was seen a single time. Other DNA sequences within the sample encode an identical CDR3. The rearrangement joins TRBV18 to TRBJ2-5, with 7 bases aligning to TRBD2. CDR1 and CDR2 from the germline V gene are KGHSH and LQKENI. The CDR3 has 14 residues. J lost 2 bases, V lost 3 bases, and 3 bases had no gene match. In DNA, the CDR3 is TGTGCCAGCTCACCGCTAGCGGCACAAGAGACCCAGTACTTC. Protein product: CASSPLAAQETQYF.

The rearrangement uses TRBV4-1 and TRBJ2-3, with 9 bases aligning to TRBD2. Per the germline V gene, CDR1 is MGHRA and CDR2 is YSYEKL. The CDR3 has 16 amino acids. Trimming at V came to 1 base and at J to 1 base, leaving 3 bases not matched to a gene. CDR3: CASSQVASGGTDTQYF. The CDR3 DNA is TGCGCCAGCAGCCAAGTAGCTAGCGGGGGCACAGATACGCAGTATTTT.

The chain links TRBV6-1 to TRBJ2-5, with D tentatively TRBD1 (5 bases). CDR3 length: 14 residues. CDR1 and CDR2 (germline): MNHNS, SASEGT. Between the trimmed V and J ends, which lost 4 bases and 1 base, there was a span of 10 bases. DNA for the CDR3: TGTGCCAGCAGTGTATACGACAGCCAAGAGACCCAGTACTTC. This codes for CASSVYDSQETQYF.

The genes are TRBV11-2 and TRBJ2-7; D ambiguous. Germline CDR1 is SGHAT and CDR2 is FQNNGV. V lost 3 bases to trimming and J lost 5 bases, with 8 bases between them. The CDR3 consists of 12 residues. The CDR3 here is CASSLYSHEQYF. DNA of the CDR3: TGTGCCAGCAGCTTGTACAGCCACGAGCAGTACTTC.

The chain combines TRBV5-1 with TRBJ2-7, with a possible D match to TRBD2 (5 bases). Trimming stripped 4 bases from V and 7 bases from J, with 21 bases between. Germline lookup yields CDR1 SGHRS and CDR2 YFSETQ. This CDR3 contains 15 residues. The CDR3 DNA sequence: TGCGCCAGCAGCCCGAGGTCTGGCGGTTCGGGAGAGCAGTACTTC. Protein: CASSPRSGGSGEQYF.

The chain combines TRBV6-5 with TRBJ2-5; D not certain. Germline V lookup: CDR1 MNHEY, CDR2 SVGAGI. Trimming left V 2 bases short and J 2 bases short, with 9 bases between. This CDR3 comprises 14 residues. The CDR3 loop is CASSYGVLQETQYF. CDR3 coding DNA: TGTGCCAGCAGTTACGGGGTTTTACAAGAGACCCAGTACTTC.

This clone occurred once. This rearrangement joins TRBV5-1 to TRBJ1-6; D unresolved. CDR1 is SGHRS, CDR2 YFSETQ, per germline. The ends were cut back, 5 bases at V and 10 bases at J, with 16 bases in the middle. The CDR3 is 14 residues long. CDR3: CASSTETAGSPLHF. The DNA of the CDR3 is TGCGCCAGCAGTACAGAGACTGCTGGATCACCCCTCCACTTT.

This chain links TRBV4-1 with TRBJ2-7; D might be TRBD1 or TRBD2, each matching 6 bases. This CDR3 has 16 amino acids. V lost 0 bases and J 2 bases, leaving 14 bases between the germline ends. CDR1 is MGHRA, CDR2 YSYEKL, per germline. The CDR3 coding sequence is TGCGCCAGCAGCCAAGATACAACGGGGGCCACCTACGAGCAGTACTTC. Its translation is CASSQDTTGATYEQYF.

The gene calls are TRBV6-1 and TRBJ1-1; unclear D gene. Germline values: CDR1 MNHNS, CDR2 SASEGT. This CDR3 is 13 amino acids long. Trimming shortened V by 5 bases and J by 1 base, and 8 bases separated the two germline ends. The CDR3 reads CASSFRGNTEAFF. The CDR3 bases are TGTGCCAGCAGTTTCCGGGGGAACACTGAAGCTTTCTTT.

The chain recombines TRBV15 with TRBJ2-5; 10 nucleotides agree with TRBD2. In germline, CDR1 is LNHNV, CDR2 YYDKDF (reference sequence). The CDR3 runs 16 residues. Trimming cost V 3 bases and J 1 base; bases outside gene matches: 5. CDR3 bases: TGTGCCACCAGCAGTCTAGCGGGGGCTACCCAAGAGACCCAGTACTTC. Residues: CATSSLAGATQETQYF.

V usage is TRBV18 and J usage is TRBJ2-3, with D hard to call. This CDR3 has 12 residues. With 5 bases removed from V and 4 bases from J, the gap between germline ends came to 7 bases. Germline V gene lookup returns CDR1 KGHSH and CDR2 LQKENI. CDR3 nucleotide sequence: TGTGCCAGCTCAACTCTCGCAGATACGCAGTATTTT. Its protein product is CASSTLADTQYF.

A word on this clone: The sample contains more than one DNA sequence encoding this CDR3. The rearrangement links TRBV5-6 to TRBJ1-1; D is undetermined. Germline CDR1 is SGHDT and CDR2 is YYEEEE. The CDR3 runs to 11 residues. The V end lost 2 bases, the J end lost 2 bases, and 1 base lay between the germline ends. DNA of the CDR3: TGTGCCAGCAGCTTAAACACTGAAGCTTTCTTT. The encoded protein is CASSLNTEAFF.

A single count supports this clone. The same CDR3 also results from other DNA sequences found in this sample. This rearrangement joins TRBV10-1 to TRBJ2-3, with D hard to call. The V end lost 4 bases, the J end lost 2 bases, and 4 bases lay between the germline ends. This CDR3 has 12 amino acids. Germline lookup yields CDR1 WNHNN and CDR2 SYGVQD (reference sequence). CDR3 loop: CASSGSTDTQYF. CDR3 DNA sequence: TGCGCCAGCAGTGGGTCCACAGATACGCAGTATTTT.

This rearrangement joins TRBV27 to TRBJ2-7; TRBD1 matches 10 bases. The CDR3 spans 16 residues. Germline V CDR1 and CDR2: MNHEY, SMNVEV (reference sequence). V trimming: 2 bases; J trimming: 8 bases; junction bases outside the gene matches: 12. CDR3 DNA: TGTGCCAGCAGTTTAACATCCGGGACAGGGGCCTCCAAGCAGTACTTC. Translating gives CASSLTSGTGASKQYF.

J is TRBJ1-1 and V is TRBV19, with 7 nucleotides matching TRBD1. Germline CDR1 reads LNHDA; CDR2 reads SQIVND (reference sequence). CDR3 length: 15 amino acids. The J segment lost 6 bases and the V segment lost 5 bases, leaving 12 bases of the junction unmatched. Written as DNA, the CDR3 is TGTGCCAGTAGTCCCTGGACAGGCCCGAGCCCTGAAGCTTTCTTT. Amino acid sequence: CASSPWTGPSPEAFF.

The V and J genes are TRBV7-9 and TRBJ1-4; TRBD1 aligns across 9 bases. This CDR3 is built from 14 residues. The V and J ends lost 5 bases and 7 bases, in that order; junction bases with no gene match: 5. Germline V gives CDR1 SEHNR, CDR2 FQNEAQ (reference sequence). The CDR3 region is CASSRDREGEKLFF. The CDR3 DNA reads TGTGCCAGCAGCCGGGACAGGGAAGGTGAAAAACTGTTTTTT. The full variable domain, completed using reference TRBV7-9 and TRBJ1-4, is DTGVSQNPRHKITKRGQNVTFRCDPISEHNRLYWYRQTLGQGPEFLTYFQNEAQLEKSRLLSDRFSAERPKGSFSTLEIQRTEQGDSAMYLCASSRDREGEKLFFGSGTQLSVL.

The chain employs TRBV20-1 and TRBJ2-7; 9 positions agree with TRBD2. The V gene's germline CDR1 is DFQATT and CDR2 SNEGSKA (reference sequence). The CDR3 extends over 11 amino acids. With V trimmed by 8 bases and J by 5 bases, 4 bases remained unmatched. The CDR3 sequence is CSHGTSHEQYF. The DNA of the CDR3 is TGCAGTCACGGGACTAGCCACGAGCAGTACTTC.

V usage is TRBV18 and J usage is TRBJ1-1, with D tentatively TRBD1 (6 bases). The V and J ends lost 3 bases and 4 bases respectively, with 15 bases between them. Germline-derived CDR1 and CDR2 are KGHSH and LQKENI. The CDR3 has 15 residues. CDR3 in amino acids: CASSPGVGGGTEAFF. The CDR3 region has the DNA TGTGCCAGCTCACCTGGGGTTGGGGGCGGCACTGAAGCTTTCTTT. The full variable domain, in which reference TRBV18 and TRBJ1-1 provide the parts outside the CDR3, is NAGVMQNPRHLVRRRGQEARLRCSPMKGHSHVYWYRQLPEEGLKFMVYLQKENIIDESGMPKERFSAEFPKEGPSILRIQQVVRGDSAAYFCASSPGVGGGTEAFFGQGTRLTVV.

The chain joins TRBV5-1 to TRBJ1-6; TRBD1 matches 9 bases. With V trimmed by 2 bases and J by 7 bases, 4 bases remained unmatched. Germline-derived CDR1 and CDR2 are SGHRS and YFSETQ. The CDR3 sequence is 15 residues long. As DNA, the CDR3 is TGCGCCAGCAGCTTCTTTGGGACAGGGAATTCACCCCTCCACTTT. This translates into CASSFFGTGNSPLHF.

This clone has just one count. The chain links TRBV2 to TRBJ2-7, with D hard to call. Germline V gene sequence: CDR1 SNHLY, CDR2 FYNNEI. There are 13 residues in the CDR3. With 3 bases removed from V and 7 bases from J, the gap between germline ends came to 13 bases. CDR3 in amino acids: CASSELRSGEQYF. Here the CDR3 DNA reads TGTGCCAGCAGTGAGCTCAGATCTGGGGAGCAGTACTTC.